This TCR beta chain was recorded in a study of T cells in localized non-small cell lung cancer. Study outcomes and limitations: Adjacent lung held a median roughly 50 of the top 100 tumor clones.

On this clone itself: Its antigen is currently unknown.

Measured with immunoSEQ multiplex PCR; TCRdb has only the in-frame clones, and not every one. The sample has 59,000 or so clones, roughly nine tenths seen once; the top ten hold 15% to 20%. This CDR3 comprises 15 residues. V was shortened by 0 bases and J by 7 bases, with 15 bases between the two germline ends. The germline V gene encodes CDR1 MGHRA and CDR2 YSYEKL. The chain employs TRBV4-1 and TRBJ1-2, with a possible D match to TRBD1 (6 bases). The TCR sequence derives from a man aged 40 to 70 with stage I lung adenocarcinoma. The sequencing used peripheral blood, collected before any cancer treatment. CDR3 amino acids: CASSQDRGRGGGYTF. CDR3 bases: TGCGCCAGCAGCCAAGATAGAGGCAGGGGTGGTGGCTACACCTTC.